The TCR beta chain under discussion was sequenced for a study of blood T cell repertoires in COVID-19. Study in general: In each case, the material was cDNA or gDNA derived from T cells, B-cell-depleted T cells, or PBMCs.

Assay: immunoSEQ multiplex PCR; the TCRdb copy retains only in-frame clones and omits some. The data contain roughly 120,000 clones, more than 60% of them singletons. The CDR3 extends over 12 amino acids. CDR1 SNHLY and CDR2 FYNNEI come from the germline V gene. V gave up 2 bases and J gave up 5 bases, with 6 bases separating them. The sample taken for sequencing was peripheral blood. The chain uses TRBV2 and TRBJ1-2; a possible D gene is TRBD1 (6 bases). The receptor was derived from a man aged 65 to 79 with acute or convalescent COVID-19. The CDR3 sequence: CASSEQGYGYTF. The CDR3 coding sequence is TGTGCCAGCAGTGAACAGGGGTATGGCTACACCTTC.